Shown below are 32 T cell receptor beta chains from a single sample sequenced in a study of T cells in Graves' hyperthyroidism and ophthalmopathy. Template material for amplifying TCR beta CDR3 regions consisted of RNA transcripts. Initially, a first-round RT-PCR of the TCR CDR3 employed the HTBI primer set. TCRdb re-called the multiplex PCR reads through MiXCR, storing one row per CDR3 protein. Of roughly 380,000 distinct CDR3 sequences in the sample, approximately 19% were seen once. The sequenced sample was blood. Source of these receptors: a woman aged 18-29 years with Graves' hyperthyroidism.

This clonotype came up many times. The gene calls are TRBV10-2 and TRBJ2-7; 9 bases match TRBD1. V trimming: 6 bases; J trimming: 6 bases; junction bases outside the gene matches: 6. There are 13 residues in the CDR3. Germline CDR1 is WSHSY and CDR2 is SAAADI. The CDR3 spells CASSAGTGPEQYF. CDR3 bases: TGCGCCAGCAGCGCCGGGACAGGGCCCGAGCAGTACTTC.

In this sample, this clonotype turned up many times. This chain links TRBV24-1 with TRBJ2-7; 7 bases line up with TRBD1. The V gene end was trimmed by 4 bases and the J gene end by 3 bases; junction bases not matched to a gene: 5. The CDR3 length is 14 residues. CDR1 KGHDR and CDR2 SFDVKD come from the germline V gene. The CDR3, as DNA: TGTGCCACCAGTGACCGGACAGGAAACTACGAGCAGTACTTC. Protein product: CATSDRTGNYEQYF.

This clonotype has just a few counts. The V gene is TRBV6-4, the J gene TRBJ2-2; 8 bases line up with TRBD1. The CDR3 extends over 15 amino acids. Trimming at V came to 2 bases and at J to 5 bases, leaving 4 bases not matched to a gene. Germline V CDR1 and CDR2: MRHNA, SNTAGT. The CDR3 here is CASSDGQGGTGELFF. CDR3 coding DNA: TGTGCCAGCAGTGACGGACAGGGTGGGACCGGGGAGCTGTTTTTT.

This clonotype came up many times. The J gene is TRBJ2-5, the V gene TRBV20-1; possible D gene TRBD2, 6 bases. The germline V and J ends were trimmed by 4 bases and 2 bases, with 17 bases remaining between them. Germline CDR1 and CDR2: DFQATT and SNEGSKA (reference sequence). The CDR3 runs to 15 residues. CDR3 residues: CSAKSASGDQETQYF. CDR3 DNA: TGCAGTGCTAAAAGTGCGTCGGGGGATCAAGAGACCCAGTACTTC.

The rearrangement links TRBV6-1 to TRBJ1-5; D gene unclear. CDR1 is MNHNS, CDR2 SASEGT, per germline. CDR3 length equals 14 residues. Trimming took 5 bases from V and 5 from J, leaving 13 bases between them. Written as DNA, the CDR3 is TGTGCCAGCAGTCGACAAAATTATTATCAGCCCCAGCATTTT. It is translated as CASSRQNYYQPQHF.

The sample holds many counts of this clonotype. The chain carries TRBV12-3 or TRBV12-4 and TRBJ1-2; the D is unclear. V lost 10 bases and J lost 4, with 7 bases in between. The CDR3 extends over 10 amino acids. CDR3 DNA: TGTGCCACCCGAGGCTATGGCTACACCTTC. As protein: CATRGYGYTF.

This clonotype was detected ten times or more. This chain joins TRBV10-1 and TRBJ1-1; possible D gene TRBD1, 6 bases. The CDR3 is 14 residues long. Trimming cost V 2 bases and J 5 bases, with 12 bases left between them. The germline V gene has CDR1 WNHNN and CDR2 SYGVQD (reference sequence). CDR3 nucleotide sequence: TGCGCCAGCAGTGAGGGGGGGGCGCAGACTGAAGCTTTCTTT. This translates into CASSEGGAQTEAFF.

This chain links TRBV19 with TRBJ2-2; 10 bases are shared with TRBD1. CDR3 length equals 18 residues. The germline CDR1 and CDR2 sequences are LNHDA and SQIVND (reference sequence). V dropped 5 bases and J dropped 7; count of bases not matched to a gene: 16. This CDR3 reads CASSAYPGTGAFGGELFF. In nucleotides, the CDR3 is TGTGCCAGTAGTGCCTACCCCGGGACAGGGGCCTTTGGCGGGGAGCTGTTTTTT.

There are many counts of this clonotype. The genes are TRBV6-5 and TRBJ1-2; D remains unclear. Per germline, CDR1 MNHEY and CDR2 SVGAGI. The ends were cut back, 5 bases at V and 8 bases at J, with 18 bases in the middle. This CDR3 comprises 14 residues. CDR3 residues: CASSRDDTSNGYTF. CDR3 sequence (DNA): TGTGCCAGCAGTAGAGACGACACGAGTAACGGCTACACCTTC.

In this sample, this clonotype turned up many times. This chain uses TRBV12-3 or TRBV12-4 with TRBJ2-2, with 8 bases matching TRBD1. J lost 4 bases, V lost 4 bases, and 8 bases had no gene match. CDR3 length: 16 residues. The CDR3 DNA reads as TGTGCCAGCAGTTCGCCCGACAGGGGACGCACCGGGGAGCTGTTTTTT. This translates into CASSSPDRGRTGELFF.

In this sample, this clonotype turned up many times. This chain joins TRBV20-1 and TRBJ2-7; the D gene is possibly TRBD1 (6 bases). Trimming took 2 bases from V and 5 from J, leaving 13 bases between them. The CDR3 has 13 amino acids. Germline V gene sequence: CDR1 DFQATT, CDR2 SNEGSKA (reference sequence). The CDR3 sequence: CSARPGTPHEQYF. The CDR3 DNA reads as TGCAGTGCTAGACCCGGGACACCCCACGAGCAGTACTTC.

The CDR3 loop is CAISEFGAGMTEAFF. The CDR3 DNA follows: TGTGCCATCAGTGAGTTTGGGGCCGGAATGACTGAAGCTTTCTTT. The chain recombines TRBV10-3 with TRBJ1-1, with D possibly being TRBD1 (5 bases). The CDR3 covers 15 residues. Trimming pared 1 base from V and 5 bases from J, leaving 14 bases between. Germline V lookup: CDR1 ENHRY, CDR2 SYGVKD.

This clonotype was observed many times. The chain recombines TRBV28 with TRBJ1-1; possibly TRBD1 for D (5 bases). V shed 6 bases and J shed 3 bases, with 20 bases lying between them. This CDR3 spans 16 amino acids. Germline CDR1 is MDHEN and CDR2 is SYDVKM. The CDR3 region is CASRATWGGGDTEAFF. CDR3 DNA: TGTGCCAGCAGGGCGACATGGGGGGGAGGGGACACTGAAGCTTTCTTT.

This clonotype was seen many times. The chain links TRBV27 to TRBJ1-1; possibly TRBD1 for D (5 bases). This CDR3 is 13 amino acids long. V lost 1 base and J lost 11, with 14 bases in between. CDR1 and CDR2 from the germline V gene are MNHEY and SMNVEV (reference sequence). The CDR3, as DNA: TGTGCCAGCAGTTTATTTCACCGGAGACAGGCTTTCTTT. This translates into CASSLFHRRQAFF.

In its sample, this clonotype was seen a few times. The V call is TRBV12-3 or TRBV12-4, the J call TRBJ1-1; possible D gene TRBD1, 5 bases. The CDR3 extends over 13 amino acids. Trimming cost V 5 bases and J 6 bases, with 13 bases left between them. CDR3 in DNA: TGTGCCAGCAGTCCGGGGGGGAGGCCTGAAGCTTTCTTT. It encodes CASSPGGRPEAFF.

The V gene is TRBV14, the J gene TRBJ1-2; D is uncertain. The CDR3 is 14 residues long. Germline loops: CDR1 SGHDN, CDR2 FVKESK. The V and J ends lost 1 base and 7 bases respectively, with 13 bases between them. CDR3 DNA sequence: TGTGCCAGCAGCCAAGCCGATTGGGGAGTTGGCTACACCTTC. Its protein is CASSQADWGVGYTF.

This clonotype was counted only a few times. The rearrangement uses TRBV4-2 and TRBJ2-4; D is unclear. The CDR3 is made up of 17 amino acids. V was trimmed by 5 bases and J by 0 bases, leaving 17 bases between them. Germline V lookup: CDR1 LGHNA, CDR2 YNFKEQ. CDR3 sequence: CASSFITTPLAKNIQYF. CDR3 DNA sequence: TGTGCCAGCAGCTTTATTACTACGCCTCTAGCCAAAAACATTCAGTACTTC.

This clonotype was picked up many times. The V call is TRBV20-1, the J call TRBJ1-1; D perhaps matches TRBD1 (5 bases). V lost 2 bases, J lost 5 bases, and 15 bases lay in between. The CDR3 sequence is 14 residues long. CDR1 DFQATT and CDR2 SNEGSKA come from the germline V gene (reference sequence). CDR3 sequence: CSARHSSRATEAFF. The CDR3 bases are TGCAGTGCTAGACATTCTAGCAGGGCTACTGAAGCTTTCTTT.

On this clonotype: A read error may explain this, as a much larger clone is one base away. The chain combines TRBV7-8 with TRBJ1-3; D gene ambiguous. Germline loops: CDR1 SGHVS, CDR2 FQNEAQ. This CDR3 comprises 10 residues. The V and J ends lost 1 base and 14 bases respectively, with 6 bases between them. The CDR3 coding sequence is TGTGCCAGCAGCTTAGTTACCCTATATTTT. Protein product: CASSLVTLYF.

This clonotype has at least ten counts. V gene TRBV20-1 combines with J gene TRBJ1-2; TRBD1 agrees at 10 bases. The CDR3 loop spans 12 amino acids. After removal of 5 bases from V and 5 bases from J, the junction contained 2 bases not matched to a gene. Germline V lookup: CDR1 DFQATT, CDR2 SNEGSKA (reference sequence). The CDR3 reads CSAGDRGYGYTF. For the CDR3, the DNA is TGCAGTGCTGGGGACAGGGGTTATGGCTACACCTTC.

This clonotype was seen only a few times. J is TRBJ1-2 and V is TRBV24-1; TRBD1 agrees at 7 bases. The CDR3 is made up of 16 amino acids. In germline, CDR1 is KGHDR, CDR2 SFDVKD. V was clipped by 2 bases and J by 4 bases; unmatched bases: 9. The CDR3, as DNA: TGTGCCACCAGTGATTCCAGACAGGGAGGGAGCTATGGCTACACCTTC. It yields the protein CATSDSRQGGSYGYTF.

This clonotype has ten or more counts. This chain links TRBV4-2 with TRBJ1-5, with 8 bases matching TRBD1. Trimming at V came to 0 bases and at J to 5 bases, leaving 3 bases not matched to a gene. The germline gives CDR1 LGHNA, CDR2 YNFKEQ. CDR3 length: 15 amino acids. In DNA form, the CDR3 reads TGTGCCAGCAGCCAAGATAGGACAGGGCATCAGCCCCAGCATTTT. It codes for CASSQDRTGHQPQHF.

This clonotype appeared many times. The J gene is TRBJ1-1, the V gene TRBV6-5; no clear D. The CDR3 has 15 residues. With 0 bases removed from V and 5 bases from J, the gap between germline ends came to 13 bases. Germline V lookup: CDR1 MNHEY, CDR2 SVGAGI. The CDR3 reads CASSYSDLTGTEAFF. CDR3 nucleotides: TGTGCCAGCAGTTACTCGGACCTCACGGGGACTGAAGCTTTCTTT.

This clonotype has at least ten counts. CDR3 sequence (DNA): TGTGCCAGCAGTTACTCGAGACAGGGGAGACACGAGCAGTACTTC. This codes for CASSYSRQGRHEQYF. The chain recombines TRBV6-5 with TRBJ2-7, with 8 bases matching TRBD1. V dropped 0 bases and J dropped 5; count of bases not matched to a gene: 6. The CDR3 has 15 residues. CDR1 is MNHEY and CDR2 is SVGAGI in the germline V gene.

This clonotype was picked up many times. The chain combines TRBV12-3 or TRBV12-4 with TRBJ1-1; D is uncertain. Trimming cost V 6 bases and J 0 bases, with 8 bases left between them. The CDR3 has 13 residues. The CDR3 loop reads CASRKLLNTEAFF. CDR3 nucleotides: TGTGCCAGCAGGAAACTTTTGAACACTGAAGCTTTCTTT.

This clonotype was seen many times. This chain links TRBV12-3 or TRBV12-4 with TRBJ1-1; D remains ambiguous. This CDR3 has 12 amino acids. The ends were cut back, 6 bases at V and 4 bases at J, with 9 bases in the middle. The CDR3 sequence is CASSLQATEAFF. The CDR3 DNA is TGTGCCAGCAGCCTCCAGGCCACTGAAGCTTTCTTT.

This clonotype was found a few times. CDR3 sequence (DNA): TGTGCCAGCTCACCACTAGTAGGACAGGGCTACGAGCAGTACTTC. It encodes CASSPLVGQGYEQYF. The J gene is TRBJ2-7, the V gene TRBV18; TRBD1 agrees at 8 bases. CDR3 size: 15 residues. CDR1 is KGHSH and CDR2 is LQKENI in the germline V gene. Unmatched junction bases numbered 5, after V lost 1 base and J lost 3 bases.

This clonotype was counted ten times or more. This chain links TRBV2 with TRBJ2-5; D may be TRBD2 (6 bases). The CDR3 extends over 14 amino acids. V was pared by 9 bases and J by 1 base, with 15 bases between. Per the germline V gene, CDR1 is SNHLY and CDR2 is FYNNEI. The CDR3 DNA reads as TGTGCCAGATCGGGACGGGGGATCCAAGAGACCCAGTACTTC. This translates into CARSGRGIQETQYF.

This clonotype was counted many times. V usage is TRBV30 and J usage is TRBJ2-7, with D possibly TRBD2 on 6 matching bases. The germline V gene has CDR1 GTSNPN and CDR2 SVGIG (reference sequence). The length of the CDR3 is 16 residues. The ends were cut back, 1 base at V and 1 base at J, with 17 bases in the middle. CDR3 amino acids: CAWSATRGARSYEQYF. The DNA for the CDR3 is TGTGCCTGGAGTGCCACGCGCGGGGCGAGATCCTACGAGCAGTACTTC. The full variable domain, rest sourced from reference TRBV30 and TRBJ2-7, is SQTIHQWPATLVQPVGSPLSLECTVEGTSNPNLYWYRQAAGRGLQLLFYSVGIGQISSEVPQNLSASRPQDRQFILSSKKLLLSDSGFYLCAWSATRGARSYEQYFGPGTRLTVT.

The CDR3, as DNA: TGCGCCAGCAGCCTCTTCATCCGGACTAGAGAGTACTTC. This codes for CASSLFIRTREYF. The chain joins TRBV5-1 to TRBJ2-7; 7 bases line up with TRBD2. The V gene end was trimmed by 4 bases and the J gene end by 11 bases; junction bases not matched to a gene: 12. Germline loops: CDR1 SGHRS, CDR2 YFSETQ. The CDR3 spans 13 residues.

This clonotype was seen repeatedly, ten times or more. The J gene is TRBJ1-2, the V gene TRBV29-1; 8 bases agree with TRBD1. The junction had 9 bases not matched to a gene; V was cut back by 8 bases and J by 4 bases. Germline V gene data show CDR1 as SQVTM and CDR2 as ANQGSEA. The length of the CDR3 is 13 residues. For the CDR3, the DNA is TGCAGCTACACGCCAGGACAGGGCTATGGCTACACCTTC. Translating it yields CSYTPGQGYGYTF.

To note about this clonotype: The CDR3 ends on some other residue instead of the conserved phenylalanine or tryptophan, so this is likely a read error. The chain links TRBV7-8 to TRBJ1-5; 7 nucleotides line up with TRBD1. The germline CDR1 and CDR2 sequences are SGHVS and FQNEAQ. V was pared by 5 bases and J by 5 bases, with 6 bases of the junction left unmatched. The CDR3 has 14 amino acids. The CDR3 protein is CASSPDRVDQPQHV. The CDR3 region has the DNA TGTGCCAGCAGCCCCGACAGGGTCGATCAGCCCCAGCATGTT.